The 27 T cell receptor beta chains listed next were all sequenced from one sample in a study of control samples from healthy donors and cancer patients. The table came from immunoSEQ multiplex PCR; TCRdb's copy has only in-frame clones and leaves some out. The table lists fewer than 120,000 clones, roughly 90% of them singletons. The sample was PBMCs. These receptors all stem from an older woman with lung cancer.

The chain employs TRBV5-4 and TRBJ2-3; D possibly matches TRBD1 or TRBD2 (5 bases each). The V and J ends lost 4 bases and 4 bases respectively, with 22 bases between them. This CDR3 contains 17 residues. The germline V gene encodes CDR1 SGHNT and CDR2 YYREEE (reference sequence). CDR3 coding DNA: TGTGCCAGCAGCCCGGGGCCCGCCCCAGGTAGCGCAGATACGCAGTATTTT. The encoded protein is CASSPGPAPGSADTQYF.

The gene calls are TRBV9 and TRBJ2-1; 9 nucleotides agree with TRBD2. Germline lookup yields CDR1 SGDLS and CDR2 YYNGEE. Trimming cost V 3 bases and J 9 bases; bases outside gene matches: 13. The CDR3 sequence is 16 residues long. The CDR3 region has the DNA TGTGCCAGCAGCGGACAGCGCGGGGGGGACTGGGGTGAGCAGTTCTTC. Encoded protein: CASSGQRGGDWGEQFF.

V and J are TRBV6-2 or TRBV6-3 and TRBJ1-1; unclear D gene. Germline V CDR1 and CDR2: MNHEY, SVGEGT. Trimming left V 5 bases short and J 10 bases short, with 17 bases between. The CDR3 is 13 amino acids. The DNA for the CDR3 is TGTGCCAGCAGTCCAACTTCGGGCAATGGAGCTTTCTTT. As protein: CASSPTSGNGAFF.

The count of this clone is one. This sequence joins TRBV2 and TRBJ2-2, with TRBD2 matching 12 bases. This CDR3 comprises 17 residues. Trimming cost V 4 bases and J 0 bases; bases outside gene matches: 3. Germline loops: CDR1 SNHLY, CDR2 FYNNEI. The CDR3 region has the DNA TGTGCCAGCAGTGGGGGACTAGCGGGCTCGAACACCGGGGAGCTGTTTTTT. Protein product: CASSGGLAGSNTGELFF.

The chain links TRBV5-1 to TRBJ2-3; TRBD2 matches at 8 bases. Germline assignment: CDR1 SGHRS and CDR2 YFSETQ. CDR3 length: 16 residues. V shed 3 bases and J 1 base; nucleotides not matched to a gene: 7. The CDR3 reads CASSSGTRLGTDTQYF. CDR3 bases: TGCGCCAGCAGCTCCGGGACTAGGCTCGGCACAGATACGCAGTATTTT.

The chain joins TRBV19 to TRBJ1-4; D is uncertain. Germline CDR1 LNHDA, CDR2 SQIVND (reference sequence). This CDR3 has 14 amino acids. Trimming stripped 5 bases from V and 7 bases from J, with 14 bases between. This CDR3 reads CASSPSDLSEKLFF. CDR3 DNA: TGTGCCAGTAGTCCATCCGACCTAAGTGAAAAACTGTTTTTT. The whole variable domain, filled in from reference TRBV19 and TRBJ1-4, reads DGGITQSPKYLFRKEGQNVTLSCEQNLNHDAMYWYRQDPGQGLRLIYYSQIVNDFQKGDIAEGYSVSREKKESFPLTVTSAQKNPTAFYLCASSPSDLSEKLFFGSGTQLSVL.

V and J are TRBV7-2 and TRBJ2-3, with D possibly matching TRBD2 (6 bases). The germline V gene has CDR1 SGHTA and CDR2 FQGNSA. The V end lost 0 bases, the J end lost 11 bases, and 21 bases lay between the germline ends. This CDR3 has 16 residues. As DNA, the CDR3 is TGTGCCAGCAGCTTAGCACCCCGCGGGACCTTCTCAGGGCAGTATTTT. This encodes CASSLAPRGTFSGQYF.

This clone was seen a single time. The V and J genes are TRBV5-1 and TRBJ2-3, with 8 bases fitting TRBD2. Germline lookup yields CDR1 SGHRS and CDR2 YFSETQ. The CDR3 length is 14 residues. Trimming cost V 2 bases and J 4 bases; bases outside gene matches: 3. DNA for the CDR3: TGCGCCAGCAGCTTAAGCGGGAGTGCAGATACGCAGTATTTT. It is translated as CASSLSGSADTQYF.

As regards this clone: One junction end disagrees with the germline gene, perhaps due to a read error. This chain joins TRBV9 and TRBJ1-1; D may be TRBD1 (5 bases). The CDR3 loop spans 13 amino acids. Germline-derived CDR1 and CDR2 are SGDLS and YYNGEE. The CDR3 protein is CASSVDGGSEAFF. In nucleotides, the CDR3 is TGTGCCAGCAGCGTAGATGGGGGGTCTGAGGCTTTCTTT.

The rearrangement uses TRBV28 and TRBJ2-1, with D unclear. Germline CDR1 is MDHEN and CDR2 is SYDVKM. The length of the CDR3 is 15 residues. V shed 3 bases and J shed 0 bases, with 9 bases lying between them. CDR3 residues: CASSFAGSSYNEQFF. The DNA of the CDR3 is TGTGCCAGCAGTTTTGCTGGCAGCTCCTACAATGAGCAGTTCTTC.

The genes are TRBV6-1 and TRBJ2-1; 9 bases map to TRBD2. The trim removed 0 bases at V and 7 bases at J, leaving 16 bases unmatched. CDR3 length: 19 residues. Germline V lookup: CDR1 MNHNS, CDR2 SASEGT. This CDR3 is CASSEAPKGGRAKWNEQFF. DNA of the CDR3: TGTGCCAGCAGTGAAGCGCCTAAGGGCGGGAGGGCCAAGTGGAATGAGCAGTTCTTC.

The chain is built from TRBV7-2 and TRBJ2-2; D gene uncertain. V lost 0 bases and J 4 bases, leaving 9 bases between the germline ends. The length of the CDR3 is 15 residues. Germline V lookup: CDR1 SGHTA, CDR2 FQGNSA. CDR3 protein: CASSLALRSTGELFF. The CDR3 coding sequence is TGTGCCAGCAGCTTAGCTCTACGAAGCACCGGGGAGCTGTTTTTT.

The CDR3 DNA is TGCGCCAGCAGCTTCGGACCCCAGGGAACCGGGGAGCTGTTTTTT. This sequence encodes CASSFGPQGTGELFF. The chain is built from TRBV5-1 and TRBJ2-2, with a possible D match to TRBD1 (5 bases). The CDR3 covers 15 residues. Trimming stripped 2 bases from V and 5 bases from J, with 13 bases between. The germline V gene encodes CDR1 SGHRS and CDR2 YFSETQ.

V gene TRBV27 combines with J gene TRBJ2-7; D gene unclear. The CDR3 spans 14 residues. Trimming took 5 bases from V and 0 from J, leaving 11 bases between them. Germline lookup yields CDR1 MNHEY and CDR2 SMNVEV (reference sequence). CDR3 DNA sequence: TGTGCCAGCAGTGACAACTGGTTCTCCTACGAGCAGTACTTC. This encodes CASSDNWFSYEQYF.

The rearrangement joins TRBV7-8 to TRBJ1-6; D call uncertain. The CDR3 covers 12 residues. Germline V gives CDR1 SGHVS, CDR2 FQNEAQ. The V end was cut by 8 bases, the J end by 7 bases, with 9 bases between. The chain's CDR3 is CASRAGNSPLHF. The CDR3 coding sequence is TGTGCCAGCCGAGCGGGCAATTCACCCCTCCACTTT.

The rearrangement joins TRBV7-2 to TRBJ2-2; either TRBD1 or TRBD2 may supply D (5 bases each). This CDR3 is 15 amino acids long. The V gene's germline CDR1 is SGHTA and CDR2 FQGNSA. The V gene lost 3 bases and the J gene lost 6 bases, with 14 bases spanning the gap. CDR3 sequence (DNA): TGTGCCAGCAGCTTTGGGACCTATGGTCCCGGGGAGCTGTTTTTT. Translated: CASSFGTYGPGELFF. Combining the CDR3 with reference TRBV7-2 and TRBJ2-2 gives the whole variable domain GAGVSQSPSNKVTEKGKDVELRCDPISGHTALYWYRQSLGQGLEFLIYFQGNSAPDKSGLPSDRFSAERTGGSVSTLTIQRTQQEDSAVYLCASSFGTYGPGELFFGEGSRLTVL.

This clone has just one count. The rearrangement links TRBV4-3 to TRBJ2-1; 9 nucleotides line up with TRBD2. With V trimmed by 0 bases and J by 3 bases, 12 bases remained unmatched. The CDR3 loop spans 19 amino acids. CDR1 and CDR2 from the germline V gene are LGHNA and YSLEER. CDR3 coding DNA: TGCGCCAGCAGCCAAGATGTTCGAAGGCGGGGGGGCGGCTACAATGAGCAGTTCTTC. The encoded protein is CASSQDVRRRGGGYNEQFF.

The chain links TRBV6-5 to TRBJ1-1; TRBD1 is a possible D gene (5 bases). CDR3 length equals 13 residues. Germline loops: CDR1 MNHEY, CDR2 SVGAGI. V was clipped by 3 bases and J by 5 bases, with 10 bases between them. The CDR3 DNA is TGTGCCAGCAGTTATGAAGGGGAAACTGAAGCTTTCTTT. This codes for CASSYEGETEAFF.

The rearrangement links TRBV6-4 to TRBJ1-4, with 8 bases aligning to TRBD1. The germline gives CDR1 MRHNA, CDR2 SNTAGT. The V segment lost 0 bases and the J segment 8 bases; nucleotides outside the gene matches: 8. The CDR3 loop spans 16 amino acids. CDR3 in amino acids: CASSDSPTGGREKLFF. CDR3 DNA sequence: TGTGCCAGCAGTGACTCCCCCACAGGGGGAAGAGAAAAACTGTTTTTT.

This clone has only a few counts. The chain couples TRBV24-1 to TRBJ1-5; possible D gene TRBD1, 5 bases. Trimming left V 5 bases short and J 4 bases short, with 20 bases between. Germline V CDR1 and CDR2: KGHDR, SFDVKD. The CDR3 totals 17 residues. The CDR3 DNA reads TGTGCCACCAGTGGGGGGACCGGAGCTCCGGGGAATCAGCCCCAGCATTTT. Residues: CATSGGTGAPGNQPQHF.

This chain uses TRBV6-5 with TRBJ1-2; tentative D call: TRBD1 (5 bases). CDR1 MNHEY and CDR2 SVGAGI come from the germline V gene. Between the trimmed V and J ends, which lost 4 bases and 4 bases, there was a span of 16 bases. The CDR3 runs to 15 residues. CDR3 sequence: CASSSTQGEAYGYTF. The CDR3 coding sequence is TGTGCCAGCAGTTCCACTCAAGGGGAGGCCTATGGCTACACCTTC.

The chain uses TRBV6-2 or TRBV6-3 and TRBJ2-7, with D unclear. V lost 4 bases and J lost 7, with 17 bases in between. CDR3 length: 14 amino acids. CDR1 and CDR2 from the germline V gene are MNHEY and SVGEGT. CDR3 amino acids: CASSSRAPGWEQYF. CDR3 DNA sequence: TGTGCCAGCAGTTCAAGGGCCCCCGGTTGGGAGCAGTACTTC.

A single count supports this clone. The rearrangement joins TRBV7-8 to TRBJ1-1; TRBD1 matches 10 bases. The CDR3 totals 15 residues. J lost 3 bases, V lost 3 bases, and 4 bases had no gene match. Germline-derived CDR1 and CDR2 are SGHVS and FQNEAQ. CDR3 in DNA: TGTGCCAGCAGCTTCGGACAGGGGGGAGACACTGAAGCTTTCTTT. Its protein product is CASSFGQGGDTEAFF.

To note about this clone: The same CDR3 can be traced to other DNA sequences in this sample. V is TRBV2 and J is TRBJ1-6; tentative D call: TRBD1 (6 bases). The V end was cut by 6 bases, the J end by 7 bases, with 16 bases between. This CDR3 comprises 15 residues. Germline CDR1 SNHLY, CDR2 FYNNEI. The CDR3 DNA reads as TGTGCCAGCAGGGTCTTGGGGGCTGGGAATTCACCCCTCCACTTT. Its translation is CASRVLGAGNSPLHF.

This clone has just one count. The chain joins TRBV11-3 to TRBJ1-4, with a possible D match to TRBD1 (5 bases). V was trimmed by 0 bases and J by 7 bases, leaving 15 bases between them. CDR1 and CDR2 from the germline V gene are SGHNT and YENEEA. The CDR3 runs to 16 residues. CDR3 bases: TGTGCCAGCAGCTTAGATGTGGCAGGGAGGTCTGAAAAACTGTTTTTT. It encodes CASSLDVAGRSEKLFF. The variable domain in full, with the rest retrieved from reference TRBV11-3 and TRBJ1-4, is EAGVVQSPRYKIIEKKQPVAFWCNPISGHNTLYWYLQNLGQGPELLIRYENEEAVDDSQLPKDRFSAERLKGVDSTLKIQPAELGDSAVYLCASSLDVAGRSEKLFFGSGTQLSVL.

The chain has TRBV29-1 and TRBJ2-7; tentative D call: TRBD1 (5 bases). Germline CDR1 and CDR2: SQVTM and ANQGSEA. The CDR3 length is 14 residues. CDR3 amino acids: CGVYRGQGNYEQYF. As DNA, the CDR3 is TGCGGGGTCTATCGTGGGCAGGGTAACTACGAGCAGTACTTC.

This clone has just a few counts. The chain uses TRBV6-5 and TRBJ2-1, with 11 nucleotides matching TRBD1. There are 15 residues in the CDR3. The germline V gene has CDR1 MNHEY and CDR2 SVGAGI. The J segment lost 7 bases and the V segment lost 4 bases, leaving 6 bases of the junction unmatched. Here the CDR3 reads CASSSFGTGGNEQFF. The CDR3 DNA is TGTGCCAGCAGTTCCTTCGGGACAGGGGGTAATGAGCAGTTCTTC.